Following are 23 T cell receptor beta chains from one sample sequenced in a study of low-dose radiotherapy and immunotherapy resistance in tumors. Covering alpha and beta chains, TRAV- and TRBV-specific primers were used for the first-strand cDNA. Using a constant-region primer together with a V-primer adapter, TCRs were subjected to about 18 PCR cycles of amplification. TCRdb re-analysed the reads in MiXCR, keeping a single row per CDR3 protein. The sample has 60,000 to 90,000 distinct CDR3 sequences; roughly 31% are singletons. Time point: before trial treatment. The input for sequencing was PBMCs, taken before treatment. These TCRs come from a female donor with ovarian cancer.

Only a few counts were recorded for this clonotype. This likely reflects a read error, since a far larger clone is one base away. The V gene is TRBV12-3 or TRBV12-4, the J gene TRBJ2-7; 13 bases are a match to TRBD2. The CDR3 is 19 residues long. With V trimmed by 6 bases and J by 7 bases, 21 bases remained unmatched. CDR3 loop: CASSQPGLAGSRSYNEQYF. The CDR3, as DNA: TGTGCCAGCAGCCAGCCGGGACTAGCGGGGTCAAGGAGTTACAATGAGCAGTACTTC.

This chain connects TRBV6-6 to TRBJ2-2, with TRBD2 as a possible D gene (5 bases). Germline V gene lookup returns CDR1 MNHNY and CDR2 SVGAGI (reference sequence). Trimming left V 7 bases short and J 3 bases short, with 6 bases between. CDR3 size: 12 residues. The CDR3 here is CASTEDTGELFF. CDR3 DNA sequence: TGTGCCAGCACGGAGGACACCGGGGAGCTGTTTTTT.

CDR3 region: CASRLSGATGELFF. DNA of the CDR3: TGTGCCAGCAGACTATCGGGAGCTACCGGGGAGCTGTTTTTT. The J gene is TRBJ2-2, the V gene TRBV6-5, with D tentatively TRBD2 (6 bases). The ends were cut back, 6 bases at V and 5 bases at J, with 13 bases in the middle. The CDR3 totals 14 residues. Germline-derived CDR1 and CDR2 are MNHEY and SVGAGI.

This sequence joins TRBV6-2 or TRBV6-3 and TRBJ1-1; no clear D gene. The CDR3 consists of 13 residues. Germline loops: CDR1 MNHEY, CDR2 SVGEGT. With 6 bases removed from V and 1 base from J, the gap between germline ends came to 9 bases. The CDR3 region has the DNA TGTGCCAGCAGCTGGGAGGGGAACACTGAAGCTTTCTTT. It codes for CASSWEGNTEAFF.

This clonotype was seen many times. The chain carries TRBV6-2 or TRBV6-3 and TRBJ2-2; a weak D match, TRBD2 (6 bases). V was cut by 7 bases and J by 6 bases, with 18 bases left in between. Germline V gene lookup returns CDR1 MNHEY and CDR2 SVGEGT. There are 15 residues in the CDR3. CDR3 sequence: CASTTGDFRAGELFF. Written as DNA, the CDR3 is TGTGCCAGCACCACGGGGGACTTCCGGGCCGGGGAGCTGTTTTTT.

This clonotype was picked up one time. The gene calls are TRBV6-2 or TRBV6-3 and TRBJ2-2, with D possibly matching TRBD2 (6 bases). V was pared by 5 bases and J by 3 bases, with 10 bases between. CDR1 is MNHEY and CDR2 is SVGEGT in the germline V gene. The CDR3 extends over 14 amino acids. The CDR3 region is CASSRGGYTGELFF. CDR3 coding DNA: TGTGCCAGCAGTAGAGGAGGGTACACCGGGGAGCTGTTTTTT.

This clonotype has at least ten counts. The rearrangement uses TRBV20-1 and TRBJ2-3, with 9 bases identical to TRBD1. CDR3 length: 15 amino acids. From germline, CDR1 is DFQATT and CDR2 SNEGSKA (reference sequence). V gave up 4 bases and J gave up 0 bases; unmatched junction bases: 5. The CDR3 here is CSAKQGARSTDTQYF. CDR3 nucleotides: TGCAGTGCTAAACAGGGGGCCCGGAGCACAGATACGCAGTATTTT.

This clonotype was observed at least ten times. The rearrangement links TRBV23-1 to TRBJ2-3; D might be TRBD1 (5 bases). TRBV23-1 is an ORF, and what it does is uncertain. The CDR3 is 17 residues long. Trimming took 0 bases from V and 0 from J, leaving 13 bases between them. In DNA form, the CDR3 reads TGCGCCAGCAGTCAATCTCGGGCAGGGTCTAGCACAGATACGCAGTATTTT. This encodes CASSQSRAGSSTDTQYF.

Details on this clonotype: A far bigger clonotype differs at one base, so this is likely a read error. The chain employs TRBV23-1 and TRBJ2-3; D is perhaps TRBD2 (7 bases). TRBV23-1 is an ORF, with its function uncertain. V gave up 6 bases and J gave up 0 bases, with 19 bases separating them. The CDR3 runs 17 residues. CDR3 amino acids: CASSPNGGRDSTDTQYF. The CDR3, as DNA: TGCGCCAGCAGCCCCAACGGGGGGCGGGATAGCACAGATACGCAGTATTTT.

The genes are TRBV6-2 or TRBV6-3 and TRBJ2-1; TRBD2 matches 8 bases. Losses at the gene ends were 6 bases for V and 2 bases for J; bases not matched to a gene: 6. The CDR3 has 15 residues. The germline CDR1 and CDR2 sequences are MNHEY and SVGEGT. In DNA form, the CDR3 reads TGTGCCAGCAGGATAGCGGGGACCCCCTACAATGAGCAGTTCTTC. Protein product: CASRIAGTPYNEQFF.

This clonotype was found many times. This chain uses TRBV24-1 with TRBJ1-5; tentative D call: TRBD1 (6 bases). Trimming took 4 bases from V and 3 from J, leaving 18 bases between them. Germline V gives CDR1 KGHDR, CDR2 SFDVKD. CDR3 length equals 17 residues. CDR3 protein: CATSESGASVYNQPQHF. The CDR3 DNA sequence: TGTGCCACCAGTGAGTCAGGGGCGTCGGTCTACAATCAGCCCCAGCATTTT.

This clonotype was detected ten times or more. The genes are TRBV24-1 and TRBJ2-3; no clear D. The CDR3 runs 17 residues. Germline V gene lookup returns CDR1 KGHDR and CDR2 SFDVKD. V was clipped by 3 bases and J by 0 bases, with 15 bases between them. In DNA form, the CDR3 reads TGTGCCACCAGTGATCCCGGTAGCTCCACTAGCACAGATACGCAGTATTTT. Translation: CATSDPGSSTSTDTQYF.

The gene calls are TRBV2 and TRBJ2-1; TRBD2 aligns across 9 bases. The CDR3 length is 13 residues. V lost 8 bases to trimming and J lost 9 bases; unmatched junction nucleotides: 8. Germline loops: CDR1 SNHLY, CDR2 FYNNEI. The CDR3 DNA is TGTGCCAGCCACTTAGGGACTAGCTTTGAGCAGTTCTTC. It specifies CASHLGTSFEQFF.

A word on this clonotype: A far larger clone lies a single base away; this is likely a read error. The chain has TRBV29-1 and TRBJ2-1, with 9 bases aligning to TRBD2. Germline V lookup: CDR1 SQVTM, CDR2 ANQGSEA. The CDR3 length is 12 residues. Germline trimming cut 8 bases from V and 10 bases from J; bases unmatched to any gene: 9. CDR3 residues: CSTGTLAGEQFF. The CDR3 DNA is TGCAGCACCGGCACACTAGCGGGCGAGCAGTTCTTC.

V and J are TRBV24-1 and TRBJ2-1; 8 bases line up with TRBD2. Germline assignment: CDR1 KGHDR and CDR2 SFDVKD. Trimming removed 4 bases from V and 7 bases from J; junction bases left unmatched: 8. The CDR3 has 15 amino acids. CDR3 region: CATSDSGRANNEQFF. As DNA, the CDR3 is TGTGCCACCAGTGACTCCGGGAGGGCCAATAATGAGCAGTTCTTC.

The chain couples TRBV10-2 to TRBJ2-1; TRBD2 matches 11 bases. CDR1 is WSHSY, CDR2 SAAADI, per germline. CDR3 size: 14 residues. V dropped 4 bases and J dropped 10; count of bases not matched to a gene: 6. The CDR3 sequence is CASSAGLAGSEQFF. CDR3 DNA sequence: TGCGCCAGCAGTGCTGGACTAGCGGGTTCGGAGCAGTTCTTC.

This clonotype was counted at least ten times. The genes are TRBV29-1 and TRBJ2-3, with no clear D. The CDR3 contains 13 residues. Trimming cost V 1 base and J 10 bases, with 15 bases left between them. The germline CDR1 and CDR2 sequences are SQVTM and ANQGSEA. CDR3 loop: CSVEVSSRAAQYF. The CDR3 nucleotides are TGCAGCGTTGAAGTATCTTCCCGGGCAGCGCAGTATTTT.

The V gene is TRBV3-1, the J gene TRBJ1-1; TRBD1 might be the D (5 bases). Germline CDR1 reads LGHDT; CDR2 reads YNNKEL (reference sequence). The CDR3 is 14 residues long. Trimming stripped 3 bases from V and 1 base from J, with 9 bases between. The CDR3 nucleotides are TGTGCCAGCAGCCAGGGACCTCGGAACACTGAAGCTTTCTTT. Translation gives CASSQGPRNTEAFF.

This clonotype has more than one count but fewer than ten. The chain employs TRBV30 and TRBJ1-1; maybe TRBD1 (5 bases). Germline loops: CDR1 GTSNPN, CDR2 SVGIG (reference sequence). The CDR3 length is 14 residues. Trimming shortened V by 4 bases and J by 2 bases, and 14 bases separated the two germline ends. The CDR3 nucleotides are TGTGCCTGGACCTCAACAGGTCATAACACTGAAGCTTTCTTT. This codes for CAWTSTGHNTEAFF.

The CDR3 spells CASSRTGEPNQPQHF. In nucleotides, the CDR3 is TGTGCCAGCAGCCGGACAGGGGAGCCCAATCAGCCCCAGCATTTT. The chain employs TRBV14 and TRBJ1-5, with 9 bases lining up with TRBD1. The ends lost 4 bases at V and 3 bases at J; junction bases unmatched: 4. Germline CDR1 reads SGHDN; CDR2 reads FVKESK. This CDR3 region has 15 residues. Filled out from reference TRBV14 and TRBJ1-5, the complete variable domain reads EAGVTQFPSHSVIEKGQTVTLRCDPISGHDNLYWYRRVMGKEIKFLLHFVKESKQDESGMPNNRFLAERTGGTYSTLKVQPAELEDSGVYFCASSRTGEPNQPQHFGDGTRLSIL.

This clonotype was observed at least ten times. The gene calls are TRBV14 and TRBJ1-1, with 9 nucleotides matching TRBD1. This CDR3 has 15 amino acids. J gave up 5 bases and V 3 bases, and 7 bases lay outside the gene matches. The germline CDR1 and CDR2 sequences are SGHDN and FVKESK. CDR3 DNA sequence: TGTGCCAGCAGCCAGGTGAACAGGGGGCGGACTGAAGCTTTCTTT. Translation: CASSQVNRGRTEAFF.

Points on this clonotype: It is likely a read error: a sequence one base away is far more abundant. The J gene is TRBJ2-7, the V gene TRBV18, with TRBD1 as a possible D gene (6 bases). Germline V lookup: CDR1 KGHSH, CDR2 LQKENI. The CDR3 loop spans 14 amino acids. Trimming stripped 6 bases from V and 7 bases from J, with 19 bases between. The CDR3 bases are TGTGCCAGCTCCACTTTTCACAGGGAAAGTGAGCAGTACTTC. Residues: CASSTFHRESEQYF.

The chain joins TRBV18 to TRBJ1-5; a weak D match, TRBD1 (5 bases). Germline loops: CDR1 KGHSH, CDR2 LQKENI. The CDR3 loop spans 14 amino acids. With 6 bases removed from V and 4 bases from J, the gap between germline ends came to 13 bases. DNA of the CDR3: TGTGCCAGCTCCCCGGGACTGAGGAATCAGCCCCAGCATTTT. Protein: CASSPGLRNQPQHF. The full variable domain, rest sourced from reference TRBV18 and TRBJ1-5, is NAGVMQNPRHLVRRRGQEARLRCSPMKGHSHVYWYRQLPEEGLKFMVYLQKENIIDESGMPKERFSAEFPKEGPSILRIQQVVRGDSAAYFCASSPGLRNQPQHFGDGTRLSIL.